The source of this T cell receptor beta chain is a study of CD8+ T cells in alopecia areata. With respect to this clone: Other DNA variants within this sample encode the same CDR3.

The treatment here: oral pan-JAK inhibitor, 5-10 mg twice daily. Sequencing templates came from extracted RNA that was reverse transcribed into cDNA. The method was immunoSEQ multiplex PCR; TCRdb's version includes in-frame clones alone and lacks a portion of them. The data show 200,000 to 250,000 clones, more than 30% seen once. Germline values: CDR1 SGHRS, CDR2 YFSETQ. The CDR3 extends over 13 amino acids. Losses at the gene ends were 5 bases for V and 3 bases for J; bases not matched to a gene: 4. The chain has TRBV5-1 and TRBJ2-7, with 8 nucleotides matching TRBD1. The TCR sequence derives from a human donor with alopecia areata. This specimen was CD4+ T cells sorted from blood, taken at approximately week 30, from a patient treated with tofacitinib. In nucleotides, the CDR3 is TGCGCCAGCAGTCGGGACAGGAACTACGAGCAGTACTTC. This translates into CASSRDRNYEQYF. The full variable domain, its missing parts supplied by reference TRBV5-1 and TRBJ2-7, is KAGVTQTPRYLIKTRGQQVTLSCSPISGHRSVSWYQQTPGQGLQFLFEYFSETQRNKGNFPGRFSGRQFSNSRSEMNVSTLELGDSALYLCASSRDRNYEQYFGPGTRLTVT.